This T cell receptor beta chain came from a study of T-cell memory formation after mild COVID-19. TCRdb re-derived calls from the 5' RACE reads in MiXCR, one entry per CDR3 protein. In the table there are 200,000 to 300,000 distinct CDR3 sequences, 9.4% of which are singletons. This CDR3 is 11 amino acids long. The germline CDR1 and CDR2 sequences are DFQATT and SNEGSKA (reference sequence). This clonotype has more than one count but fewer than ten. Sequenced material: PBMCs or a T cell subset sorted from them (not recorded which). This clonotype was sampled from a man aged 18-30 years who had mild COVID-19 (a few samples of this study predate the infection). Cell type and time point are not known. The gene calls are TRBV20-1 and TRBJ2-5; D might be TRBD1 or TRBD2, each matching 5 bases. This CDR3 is CSPGTGETQYF. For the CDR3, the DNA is TGCAGCCCAGGGACGGGGGAGACCCAGTACTTC.